The 2 T cell receptor beta chains in this list originate from one sample, sequenced in a study of regulatory T cells in long-lasting Graves disease. According to the study, TCR beta libraries were built with iRepertoire HTBI primers and CDR3-region Arm-PCR. TCRdb re-derived calls from the multiplex PCR reads in MiXCR, one entry per CDR3 protein. The sample has 310,000 or so distinct CDR3 sequences, about 20% seen once. The time point here: persistent/refractory GD, antithyroid drugs over 5 years with positive TRAb. Scientists built the TCR library using RNA that was extracted from PBMCs. The sequencing used peripheral blood mononuclear cells (PBMCs), collected when the disease was refractory, from a patient treated with antithyroid drugs. Receptors originate from a female donor with Graves disease.

There are a few counts of this clonotype. This chain uses TRBV2 with TRBJ2-3; D uncertain. The CDR3 contains 11 residues. V was shortened by 6 bases and J by 2 bases, with 3 bases between the two germline ends. CDR1 and CDR2 from the germline V gene are SNHLY and FYNNEI. The CDR3 spells CASRTTDTQYF. In DNA form, the CDR3 reads TGTGCCAGCAGGACCACAGATACGCAGTATTTT.

This clonotype was picked up many times. The rearrangement joins TRBV2 to TRBJ2-6, with D perhaps TRBD1 (6 bases). This CDR3 region has 16 residues. The ends were cut back, 9 bases at V and 0 bases at J, with 15 bases in the middle. Germline CDR1 is SNHLY and CDR2 is FYNNEI. DNA for the CDR3: TGTGCCAGTTCGGGACACCTCAGCTCTGGGGCCAACGTCCTGACTTTC. Translated: CASSGHLSSGANVLTF. Drawing the rest from reference TRBV2 and TRBJ2-6, the complete variable domain is EPEVTQTPSHQVTQMGQEVILRCVPISNHLYFYWYRQILGQKVEFLVSFYNNEISEKSEIFDDQFSVERPDGSNFTLKIRSTKLEDSAMYFCASSGHLSSGANVLTFGAGSRLTVL.